Below are 3 T cell receptor beta chains sequenced from a single sample in a study of brain T cells in children with intractable seizures. Repertoires were generated with immunoSEQ multiplex PCR, while TCRdb's copy carries only in-frame clones and drops some. The repertoire consists of approximately 40,000 clones, with about nine tenths occurring once and the leading ten covering 5% to 6.5%. Sample: peripheral blood, taken at surgery. The origin of the receptors is a girl aged 2 to 10 with tuberous sclerosis and intractable seizures.

V usage is TRBV2 and J usage is TRBJ2-1; TRBD1 is a possible D gene (5 bases). The V and J ends lost 0 bases and 7 bases respectively, with 10 bases between them. CDR1 is SNHLY, CDR2 FYNNEI, per germline. This CDR3 is built from 14 residues. The CDR3 coding sequence is TGTGCCAGCAGTGAAGCGCTTAGGGGTAATGAGCAGTTCTTC. It is translated as CASSEALRGNEQFF.

The chain couples TRBV15 to TRBJ1-2; D call uncertain. This CDR3 comprises 16 residues. V lost 4 bases to trimming and J lost 0 bases, with 15 bases between them. CDR1 is LNHNV, CDR2 YYDKDF, per germline (reference sequence). The CDR3 DNA reads as TGTGCCACCAGCATCTTCACAGTCTTCGCTAACTATGGCTACACCTTC. This codes for CATSIFTVFANYGYTF.

V gene TRBV7-8 combines with J gene TRBJ2-7; D is undetermined. The germline V and J ends were trimmed by 2 bases and 3 bases, with 8 bases remaining between them. Looked up from germline, CDR1 is SGHVS and CDR2 is FQNEAQ. The CDR3 is made up of 13 amino acids. The CDR3 DNA is TGTGCCAGCAGCTTATGGATCATCTACGAGCAGTACTTC. Residues: CASSLWIIYEQYF.